The rows below give T cell receptor beta chains drawn from one sample of a study of T cell repertoires in cytomegalovirus infection. Via MiXCR, TCRdb re-called the reads, giving one row per CDR3 protein. Seen here are about 230,000 distinct CDR3 sequences, over 20% observed once, and the top ten hold roughly 18%. Specimen: CD8+ T cells from PBMCs. Receptors were obtained from a human donor in good health (CMV status not recorded). Some clones in this sample may be carry-over from other donors' samples. CDR3s include the opening cysteine and the closing phenylalanine or tryptophan. Fields, in order: J gene, V gene, D gene, clone size, CDR3 DNA, CDR3 protein. The D gene is left open where the match is weak. Size values are once, few and many counts, or a class for expanded clones, and some rows have none.

j_gene: TRBJ1-1
v_gene: TRBV19
d_gene: TRBD1
abundance: .
CDR3nt: TGTGCCAGTAGTATCATGACAGGGACGAACACTGAAGCTTTCTTT
CDR3aa: CASSIMTGTNTEAFF

j_gene: TRBJ1-6
v_gene: TRBV25-1
d_gene: .
abundance: .
CDR3nt: TGTGCCAGCAGTGAATGGCCCCTGGAGGATAAAAATTCACCCCTCCACTTT
CDR3aa: CASSEWPLEDKNSPLHF

j_gene: TRBJ1-1
v_gene: TRBV5-6
d_gene: TRBD1
abundance: .
CDR3nt: TGTGCCAGCAGCTACGGACCGGGACAGGAGGCTTTCTTT
CDR3aa: CASSYGPGQEAFF

j_gene: TRBJ1-1
v_gene: TRBV29-1
d_gene: TRBD1
abundance: .
CDR3nt: TGCAGCGTCCCGGGACAGGGGTGGACTGAAGCTTTCTTT
CDR3aa: CSVPGQGWTEAFF

j_gene: TRBJ2-3
v_gene: TRBV6-2/TRBV6-3
d_gene: .
abundance: .
CDR3nt: TGTGCCAGCCGAACAAACTTGGGGCCAGATACGCAGTATTTT
CDR3aa: CASRTNLGPDTQYF

j_gene: TRBJ1-2
v_gene: TRBV20-1
d_gene: TRBD1
abundance: few
CDR3nt: TGCAGTGCTAAGCCCCGACAGGGTTATGGCTACACCTTC
CDR3aa: CSAKPRQGYGYTF

j_gene: TRBJ1-6
v_gene: TRBV9
d_gene: .
abundance: .
CDR3nt: TGTGCCAGCAGCTCACGACAGGATTCACCCCTCCACTTT
CDR3aa: CASSSRQDSPLHF

j_gene: TRBJ2-7
v_gene: TRBV6-5
d_gene: .
abundance: .
CDR3nt: TGTGCCAGCAGTTACTCGAGTCAGGGGCCTAGCTCCTACGAGCAGTACTTC
CDR3aa: CASSYSSQGPSSYEQYF

j_gene: TRBJ2-1
v_gene: TRBV7-9
d_gene: .
abundance: few
CDR3nt: TGTGCCAGCAGCCTCTCGACACCAGAGCAGTTCTTC
CDR3aa: CASSLSTPEQFF

j_gene: TRBJ2-3
v_gene: TRBV28
d_gene: .
abundance: few
CDR3nt: TGTGCCAGCAGTTCCCCTCTATCGGCGGGGGCCACAGATACGCAGTATTTT
CDR3aa: CASSSPLSAGATDTQYF

j_gene: TRBJ2-5
v_gene: TRBV7-9
d_gene: .
abundance: many
CDR3nt: TGTGCCAGCAGCGCCGAGTCCGGGGGAGAGACCCAGTACTTC
CDR3aa: CASSAESGGETQYF

j_gene: TRBJ2-5
v_gene: TRBV12-3/TRBV12-4
d_gene: TRBD2
abundance: many
CDR3nt: TGTGCCAGCAGTTTATTGGGTAGCGGGGGGATAGAGACCCAGTACTTC
CDR3aa: CASSLLGSGGIETQYF

j_gene: TRBJ2-2
v_gene: TRBV7-8
d_gene: TRBD2
abundance: many
CDR3nt: TGTGCTTGGCTCGCGGGGGGGCACACCGGGGAGCTGTTTTTT
CDR3aa: CAWLAGGHTGELFF

j_gene: TRBJ1-2
v_gene: TRBV7-4
d_gene: .
abundance: .
CDR3nt: TGTGCCAGCAGCTTAATCTCCGATGGGTTAAATGGCTACACCTTC
CDR3aa: CASSLISDGLNGYTF